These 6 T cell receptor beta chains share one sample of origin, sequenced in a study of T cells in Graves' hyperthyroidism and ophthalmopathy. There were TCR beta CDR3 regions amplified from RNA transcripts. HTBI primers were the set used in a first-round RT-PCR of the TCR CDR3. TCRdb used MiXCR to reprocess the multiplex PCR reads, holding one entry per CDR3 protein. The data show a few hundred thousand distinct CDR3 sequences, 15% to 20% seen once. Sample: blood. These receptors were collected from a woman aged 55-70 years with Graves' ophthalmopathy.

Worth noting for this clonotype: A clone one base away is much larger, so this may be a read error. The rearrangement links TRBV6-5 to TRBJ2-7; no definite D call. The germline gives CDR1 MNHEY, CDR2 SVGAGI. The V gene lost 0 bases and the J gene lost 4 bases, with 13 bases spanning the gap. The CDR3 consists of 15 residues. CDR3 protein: CASSYSNPRLYEQYF. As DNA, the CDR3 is TGTGCCAGCAGTTACTCTAATCCGAGACTTTACGAGCAGTACTTC.

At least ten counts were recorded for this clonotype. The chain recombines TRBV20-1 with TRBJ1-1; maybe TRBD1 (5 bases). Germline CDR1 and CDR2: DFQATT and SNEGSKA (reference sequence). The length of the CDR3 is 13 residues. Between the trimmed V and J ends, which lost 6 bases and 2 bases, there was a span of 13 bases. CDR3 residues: CSAIATDNTEAFF. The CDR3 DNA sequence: TGCAGTGCAATAGCGACAGATAACACTGAAGCTTTCTTT.

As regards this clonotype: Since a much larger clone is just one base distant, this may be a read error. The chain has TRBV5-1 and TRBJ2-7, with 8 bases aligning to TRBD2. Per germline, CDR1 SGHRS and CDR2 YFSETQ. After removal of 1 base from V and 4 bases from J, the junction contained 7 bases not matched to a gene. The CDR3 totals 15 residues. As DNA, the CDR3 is TGCGCCAGCAGCTTGCGGGGGGGCCATCGGTACGAGCAGTACTTC. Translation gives CASSLRGGHRYEQYF.

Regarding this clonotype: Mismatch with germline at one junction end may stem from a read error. The CDR3 region has the DNA TGCGCCAGCAGCCAAGAGGAAGGGGCCTATGATGTCTCTGAAGCTTCCTTT. Translated: CASSQEEGAYDVSEASF. The J gene is TRBJ1-1, the V gene TRBV4-3, with TRBD1 as a possible D gene (5 bases). CDR3 length: 17 residues. CDR1 is LGHNA, CDR2 YSLEER, per germline.

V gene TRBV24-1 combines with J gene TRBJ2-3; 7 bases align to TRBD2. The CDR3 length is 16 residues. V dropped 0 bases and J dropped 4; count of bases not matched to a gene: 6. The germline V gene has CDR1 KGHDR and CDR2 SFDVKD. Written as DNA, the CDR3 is TGTGCCACCAGTGATTTGAGTCTAGCGGAGCCAGATACGCAGTATTTT. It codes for CATSDLSLAEPDTQYF.

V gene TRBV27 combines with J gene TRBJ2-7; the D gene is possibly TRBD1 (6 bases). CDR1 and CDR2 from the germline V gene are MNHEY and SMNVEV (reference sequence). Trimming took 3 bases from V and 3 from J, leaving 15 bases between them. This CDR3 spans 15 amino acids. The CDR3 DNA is TGTGCCAGCAGTTTTTCCTGGGACATACGCTACGAGCAGTACTTC. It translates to CASSFSWDIRYEQYF.